This TCR beta chain was found in a study of T-cell reconstitution after alpha-beta-depleted transplantation in children. Preparation of the TCRbeta library used unique molecular identifiers. MiXCR, applied by TCRdb to the PCR reads, yields one record per CDR3 protein. In the table there are about 500,000 distinct CDR3 sequences, about 30% of which are singletons. The TCR was taken from a human donor who donated a stem cell graft to a child with aplastic anemia. This material consisted of PBMCs from the stem cell graft donor, taken from the stem cell graft.

The chain's CDR3 is CASSSPGTGMYEQYF. The CDR3 DNA follows: TGTGCCAGCAGCTCACCCGGGACAGGGATGTACGAGCAGTACTTC. The chain is built from TRBV7-9 and TRBJ2-7; 9 bases are a match to TRBD1. J gave up 4 bases and V 4 bases, and 8 bases lay outside the gene matches. This CDR3 contains 15 residues. Per the germline V gene, CDR1 is SEHNR and CDR2 is FQNEAQ (reference sequence).